The present T cell receptor (beta chain) was sequenced within a study of control samples from healthy donors and cancer patients. Libraries were prepared by immunoSEQ multiplex PCR; TCRdb keeps only in-frame clonotypes and omits some of them. The sample includes 25,000 to 35,000 clones, roughly 85% of them seen just once. CDR3 length: 15 residues. Germline values: CDR1 GTSNPN, CDR2 SVGIG (reference sequence). V lost 1 base to trimming and J lost 7 bases, with 14 bases between them. The specimen sequenced was PBMCs. V usage is TRBV30 and J usage is TRBJ1-6; D possibly corresponds to TRBD1 (6 bases). The clonotype was recovered from a man aged 60 to 75 with head and neck cancer. DNA for the CDR3: TGTGCCTGGAGTGATACAGGGATTAGGAATTCACCCCTCCACTTT. This encodes CAWSDTGIRNSPLHF.